The clone carrying this T cell receptor beta chain has a single count. Libraries were prepared by immunoSEQ multiplex PCR; TCRdb keeps only in-frame clonotypes and omits some of them. This table has approximately 450,000 clones, more than 80% appearing once. This specimen belongs to a study of blood T cell repertoires in COVID-19. Study-wide background: COVID-19 samples, acute and convalescent, were from the United States, Italy and Spain. Sources were T cells, B-cell-depleted T cells, or PBMCs; the material itself was cDNA or gDNA.

With V trimmed by 2 bases and J by 0 bases, 5 bases remained unmatched. The length of the CDR3 is 16 residues. Germline V lookup: CDR1 SGDLS, CDR2 YYNGEE. This TCR came from a man aged 30 to 45 who had recovered from COVID-19. Source material: PBMCs or T cells enriched from blood (not recorded which). This chain joins TRBV9 and TRBJ1-2, with TRBD1 identical over 9 bases. Here the CDR3 reads CASSVGGQGANYGYTF. The CDR3 DNA reads as TGTGCCAGCAGCGTCGGGGGACAGGGAGCTAACTATGGCTACACCTTC.